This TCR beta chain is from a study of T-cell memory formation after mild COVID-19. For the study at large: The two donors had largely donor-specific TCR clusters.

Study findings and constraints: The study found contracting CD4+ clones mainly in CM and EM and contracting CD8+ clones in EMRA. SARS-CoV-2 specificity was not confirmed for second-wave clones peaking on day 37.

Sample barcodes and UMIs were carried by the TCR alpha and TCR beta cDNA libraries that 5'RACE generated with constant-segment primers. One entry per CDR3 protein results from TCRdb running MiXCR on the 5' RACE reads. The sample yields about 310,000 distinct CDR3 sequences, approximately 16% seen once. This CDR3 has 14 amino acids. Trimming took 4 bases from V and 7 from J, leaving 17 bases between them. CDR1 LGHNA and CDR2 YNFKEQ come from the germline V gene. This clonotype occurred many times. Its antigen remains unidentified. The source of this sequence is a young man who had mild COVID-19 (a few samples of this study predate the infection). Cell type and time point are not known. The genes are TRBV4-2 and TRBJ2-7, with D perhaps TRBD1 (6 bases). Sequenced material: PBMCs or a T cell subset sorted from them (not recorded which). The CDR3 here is CASSPGQGNREQYF. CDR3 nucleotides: TGTGCCAGCAGCCCTGGGCAGGGGAATCGGGAGCAGTACTTC.